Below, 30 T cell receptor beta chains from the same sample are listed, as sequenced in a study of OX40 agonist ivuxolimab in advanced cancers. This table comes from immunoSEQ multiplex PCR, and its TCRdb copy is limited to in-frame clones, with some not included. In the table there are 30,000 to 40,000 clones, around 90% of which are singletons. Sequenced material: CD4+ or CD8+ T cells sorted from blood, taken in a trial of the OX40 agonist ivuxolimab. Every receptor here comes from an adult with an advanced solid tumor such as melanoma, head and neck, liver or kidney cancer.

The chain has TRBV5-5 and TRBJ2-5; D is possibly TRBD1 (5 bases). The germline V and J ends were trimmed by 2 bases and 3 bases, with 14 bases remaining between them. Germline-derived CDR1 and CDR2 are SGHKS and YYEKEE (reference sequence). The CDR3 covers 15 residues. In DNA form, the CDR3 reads TGTGCCAGCAGCTTTGACAGCCTATTGGAAGAGACCCAGTACTTC. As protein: CASSFDSLLEETQYF.

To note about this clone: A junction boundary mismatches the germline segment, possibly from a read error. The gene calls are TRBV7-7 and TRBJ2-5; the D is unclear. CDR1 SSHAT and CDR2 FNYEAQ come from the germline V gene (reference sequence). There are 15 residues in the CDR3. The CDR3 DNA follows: TGTGCTAGCAGCTTAAGTCTGGCCAACGAAGAGACCCAGTACTTC. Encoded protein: CASSLSLANEETQYF.

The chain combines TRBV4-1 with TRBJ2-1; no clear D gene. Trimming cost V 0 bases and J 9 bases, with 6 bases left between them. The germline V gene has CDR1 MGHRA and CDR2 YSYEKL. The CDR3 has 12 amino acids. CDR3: CASSQDSIEQFF. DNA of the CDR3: TGCGCCAGCAGCCAAGATAGTATTGAGCAGTTCTTC.

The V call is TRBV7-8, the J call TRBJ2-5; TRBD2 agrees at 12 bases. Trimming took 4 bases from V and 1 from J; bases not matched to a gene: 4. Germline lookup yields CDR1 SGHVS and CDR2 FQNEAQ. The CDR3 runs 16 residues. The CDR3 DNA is TGTGCCAGCAGCTCACGGACTAGCGGGGCCCAAGAGACCCAGTACTTC. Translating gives CASSSRTSGAQETQYF.

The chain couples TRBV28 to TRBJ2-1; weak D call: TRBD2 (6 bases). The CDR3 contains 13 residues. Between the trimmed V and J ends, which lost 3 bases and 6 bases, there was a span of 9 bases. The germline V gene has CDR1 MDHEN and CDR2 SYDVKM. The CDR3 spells CASSLVAVNEQFF. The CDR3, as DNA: TGTGCCAGCAGTTTGGTAGCGGTCAATGAGCAGTTCTTC.

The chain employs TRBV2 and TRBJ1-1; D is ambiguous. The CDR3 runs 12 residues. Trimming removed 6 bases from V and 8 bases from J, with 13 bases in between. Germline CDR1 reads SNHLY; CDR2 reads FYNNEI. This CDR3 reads CASRGEGLEAFF. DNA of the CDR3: TGTGCCAGCAGGGGCGAGGGTCTGGAAGCTTTCTTT.

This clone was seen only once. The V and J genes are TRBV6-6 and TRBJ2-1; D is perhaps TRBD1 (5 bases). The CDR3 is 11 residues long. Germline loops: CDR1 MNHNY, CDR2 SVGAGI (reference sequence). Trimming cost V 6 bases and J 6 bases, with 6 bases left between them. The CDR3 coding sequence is TGTGCCAGCAGCCAGGGCAATGAGCAGTTCTTC. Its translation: CASSQGNEQFF.

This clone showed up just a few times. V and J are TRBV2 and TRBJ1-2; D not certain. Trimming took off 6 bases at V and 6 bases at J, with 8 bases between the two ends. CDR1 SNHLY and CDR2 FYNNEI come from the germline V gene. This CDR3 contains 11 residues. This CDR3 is CASRDLDGYTF. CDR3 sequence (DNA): TGTGCCAGCAGGGATCTCGATGGCTACACCTTC.

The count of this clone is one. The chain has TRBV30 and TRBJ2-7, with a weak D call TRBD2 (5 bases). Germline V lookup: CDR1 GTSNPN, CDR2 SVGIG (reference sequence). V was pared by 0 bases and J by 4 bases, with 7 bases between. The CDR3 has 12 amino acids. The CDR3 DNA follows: TGTGCCTGGAGTGTTAGCGAATACGAGCAGTACTTC. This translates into CAWSVSEYEQYF. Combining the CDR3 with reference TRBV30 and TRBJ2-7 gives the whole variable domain SQTIHQWPATLVQPVGSPLSLECTVEGTSNPNLYWYRQAAGRGLQLLFYSVGIGQISSEVPQNLSASRPQDRQFILSSKKLLLSDSGFYLCAWSVSEYEQYFGPGTRLTVT.

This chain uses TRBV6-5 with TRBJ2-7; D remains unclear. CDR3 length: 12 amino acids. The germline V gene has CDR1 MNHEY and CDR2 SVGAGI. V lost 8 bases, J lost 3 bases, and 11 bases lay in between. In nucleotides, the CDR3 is TGTGCCAGCGGTCGACGGAACTACGAGCAGTACTTC. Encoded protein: CASGRRNYEQYF.

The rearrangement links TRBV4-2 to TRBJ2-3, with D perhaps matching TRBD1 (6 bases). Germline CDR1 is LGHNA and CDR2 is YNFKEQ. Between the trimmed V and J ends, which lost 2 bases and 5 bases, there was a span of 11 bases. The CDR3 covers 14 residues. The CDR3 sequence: CASSQNRELDTQYF. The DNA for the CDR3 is TGTGCCAGCAGCCAAAACAGGGAACTAGATACGCAGTATTTT.

Here the CDR3 reads CASSAGRSYEQYF. The CDR3 nucleotides read TGTGCCAGCAGTGCCGGACGGTCCTACGAGCAGTACTTC. The V gene is TRBV28, the J gene TRBJ2-7, with unresolved D. Germline CDR1 MDHEN, CDR2 SYDVKM. The CDR3 covers 13 residues. The V and J ends lost 5 bases and 1 base respectively, with 9 bases between them.

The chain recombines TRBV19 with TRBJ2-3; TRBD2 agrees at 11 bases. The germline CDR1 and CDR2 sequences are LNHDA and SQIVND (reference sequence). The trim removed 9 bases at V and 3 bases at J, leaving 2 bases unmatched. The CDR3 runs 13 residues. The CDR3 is CASRLAGTDTQYF. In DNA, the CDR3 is TGTGCCAGCCGACTAGCGGGGACAGATACGCAGTATTTT.

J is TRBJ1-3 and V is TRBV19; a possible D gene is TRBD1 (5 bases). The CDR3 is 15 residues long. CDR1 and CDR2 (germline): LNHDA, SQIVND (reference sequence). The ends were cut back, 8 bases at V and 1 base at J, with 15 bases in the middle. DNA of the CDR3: TGTGCCAGTTCACGACAGTACTTATCTGGAAACACCATATATTTT. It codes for CASSRQYLSGNTIYF.

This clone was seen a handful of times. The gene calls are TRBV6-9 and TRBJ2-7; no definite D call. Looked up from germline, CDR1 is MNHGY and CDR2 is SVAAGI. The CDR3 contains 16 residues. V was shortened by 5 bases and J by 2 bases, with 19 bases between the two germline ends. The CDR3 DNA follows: TGTGCCAGCAGTACTGGATCCCCACCGCCAACCTACGAGCAGTACTTC. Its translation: CASSTGSPPPTYEQYF.

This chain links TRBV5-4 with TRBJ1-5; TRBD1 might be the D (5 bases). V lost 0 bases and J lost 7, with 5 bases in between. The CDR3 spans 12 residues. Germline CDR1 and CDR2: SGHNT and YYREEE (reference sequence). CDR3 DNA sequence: TGTGCCAGCAGCTTGGAGGGGCAGCCCCAGCATTTT. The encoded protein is CASSLEGQPQHF.

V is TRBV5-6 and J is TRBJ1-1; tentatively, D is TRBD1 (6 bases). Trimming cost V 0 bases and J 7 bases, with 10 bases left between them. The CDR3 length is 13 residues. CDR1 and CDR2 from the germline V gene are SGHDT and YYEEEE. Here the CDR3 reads CASSLGWTDEAFF. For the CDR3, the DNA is TGTGCCAGCAGCTTGGGATGGACAGATGAAGCTTTCTTT.

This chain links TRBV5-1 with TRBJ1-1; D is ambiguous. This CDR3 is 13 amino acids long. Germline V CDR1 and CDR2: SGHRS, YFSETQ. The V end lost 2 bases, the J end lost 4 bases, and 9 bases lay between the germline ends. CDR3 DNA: TGCGCCAGCAGCTTTGGCTGGGTCACTGAAGCTTTCTTT. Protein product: CASSFGWVTEAFF.

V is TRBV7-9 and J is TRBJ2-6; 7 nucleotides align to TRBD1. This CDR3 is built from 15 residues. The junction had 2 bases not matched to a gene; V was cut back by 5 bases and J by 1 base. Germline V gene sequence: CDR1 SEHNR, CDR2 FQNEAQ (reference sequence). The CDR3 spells CASSPQGSGANVLTF. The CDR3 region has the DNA TGTGCCAGCAGCCCACAGGGGTCTGGGGCCAACGTCCTGACTTTC.

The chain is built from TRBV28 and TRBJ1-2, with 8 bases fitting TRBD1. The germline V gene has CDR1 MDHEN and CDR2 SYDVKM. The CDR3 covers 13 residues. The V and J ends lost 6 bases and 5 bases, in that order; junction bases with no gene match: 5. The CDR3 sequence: CASRYRGGYGYTF. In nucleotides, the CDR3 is TGTGCCAGCAGGTACAGGGGGGGGTATGGCTACACCTTC.

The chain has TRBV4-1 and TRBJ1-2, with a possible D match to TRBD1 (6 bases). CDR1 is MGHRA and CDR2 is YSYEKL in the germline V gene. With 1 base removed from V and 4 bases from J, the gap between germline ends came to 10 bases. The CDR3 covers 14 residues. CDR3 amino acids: CASSQVGTTYGYTF. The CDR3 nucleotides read TGCGCCAGCAGCCAAGTAGGGACAACCTATGGCTACACCTTC.

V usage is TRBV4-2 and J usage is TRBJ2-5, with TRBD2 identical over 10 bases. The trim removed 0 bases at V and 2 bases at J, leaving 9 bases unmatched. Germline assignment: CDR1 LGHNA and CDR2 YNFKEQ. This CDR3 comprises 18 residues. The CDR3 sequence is CASSQDPLAGATQETQYF. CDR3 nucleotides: TGTGCCAGCAGCCAAGATCCTCTAGCGGGAGCCACGCAAGAGACCCAGTACTTC.

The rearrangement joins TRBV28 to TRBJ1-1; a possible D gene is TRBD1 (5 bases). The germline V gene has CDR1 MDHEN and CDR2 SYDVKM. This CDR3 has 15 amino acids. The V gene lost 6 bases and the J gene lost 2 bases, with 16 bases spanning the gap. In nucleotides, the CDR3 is TGTGCCAGCAGGCTTCTTGGGACCTCCAACACTGAAGCTTTCTTT. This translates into CASRLLGTSNTEAFF.

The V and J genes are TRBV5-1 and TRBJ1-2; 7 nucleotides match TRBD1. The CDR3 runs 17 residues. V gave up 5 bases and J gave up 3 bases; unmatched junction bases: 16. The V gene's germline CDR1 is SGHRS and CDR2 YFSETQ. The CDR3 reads CASSYILQGDLYYGYTF. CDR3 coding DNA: TGCGCCAGCAGTTACATACTTCAGGGGGATTTATACTATGGCTACACCTTC.

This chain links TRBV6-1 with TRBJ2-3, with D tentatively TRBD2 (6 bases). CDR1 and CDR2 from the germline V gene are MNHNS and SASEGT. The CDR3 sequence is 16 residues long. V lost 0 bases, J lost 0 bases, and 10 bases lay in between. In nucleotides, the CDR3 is TGTGCCAGCAGTGAAGCGCTCGGGAGTAGCACAGATACGCAGTATTTT. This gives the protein CASSEALGSSTDTQYF.

In DNA, the CDR3 is TGCGCCAGCAGCTTGGAGGGGGGTCCCCAGATAGTTCATGAGCAGTTCTTC. Protein product: CASSLEGGPQIVHEQFF. The rearrangement links TRBV5-1 to TRBJ2-1; perhaps D is TRBD1 or TRBD2 (6 bases each). V lost 0 bases and J 8 bases, leaving 21 bases between the germline ends. The length of the CDR3 is 17 residues. CDR1 and CDR2 from the germline V gene are SGHRS and YFSETQ.

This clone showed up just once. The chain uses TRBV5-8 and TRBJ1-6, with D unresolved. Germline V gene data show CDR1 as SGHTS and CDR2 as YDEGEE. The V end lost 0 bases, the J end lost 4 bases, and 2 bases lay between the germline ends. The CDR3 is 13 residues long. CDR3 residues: CASSLDYNSPLHF. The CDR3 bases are TGTGCCAGCAGCTTGGATTATAATTCACCCCTCCACTTT.

CDR3 amino acids: CAAAVEGFHEQYF. The CDR3 DNA follows: TGTGCCGCAGCTGTGGAGGGGTTCCACGAGCAGTACTTC. V gene TRBV7-6 combines with J gene TRBJ2-7, with D perhaps TRBD2 (6 bases). The CDR3 has 13 residues. V gave up 11 bases and J gave up 5 bases, with 19 bases separating them. Germline V gives CDR1 SGHVS, CDR2 FNYEAQ.

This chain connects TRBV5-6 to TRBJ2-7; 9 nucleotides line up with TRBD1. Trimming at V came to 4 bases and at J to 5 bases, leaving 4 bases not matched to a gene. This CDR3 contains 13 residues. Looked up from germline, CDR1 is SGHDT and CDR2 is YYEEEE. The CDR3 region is CASSRWTGDEQYF. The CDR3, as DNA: TGTGCCAGCAGCCGTTGGACAGGGGACGAGCAGTACTTC.

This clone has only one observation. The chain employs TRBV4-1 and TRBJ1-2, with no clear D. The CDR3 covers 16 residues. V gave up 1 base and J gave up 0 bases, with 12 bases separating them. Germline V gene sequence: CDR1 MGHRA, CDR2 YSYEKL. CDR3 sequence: CASSQVRANPNYGYTF. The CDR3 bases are TGCGCCAGCAGCCAAGTTCGGGCAAATCCTAACTATGGCTACACCTTC.